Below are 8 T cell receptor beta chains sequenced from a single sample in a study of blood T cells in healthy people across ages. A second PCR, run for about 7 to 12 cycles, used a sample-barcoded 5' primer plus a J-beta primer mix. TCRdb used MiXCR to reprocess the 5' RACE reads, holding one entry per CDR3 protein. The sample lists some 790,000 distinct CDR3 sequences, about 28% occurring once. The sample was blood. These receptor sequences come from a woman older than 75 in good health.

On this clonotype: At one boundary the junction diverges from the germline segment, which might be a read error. The CDR3 coding sequence is TGCGCCAGCAGTGACCGGGCAGGGAGGAATGAAAAACGGTTTTTT. It encodes CASSDRAGRNEKRFF. The chain employs TRBV10-2 and TRBJ1-4; the D gene is possibly TRBD1 (5 bases). The CDR3 runs 15 residues. Germline CDR1 is WSHSY and CDR2 is SAAADI.

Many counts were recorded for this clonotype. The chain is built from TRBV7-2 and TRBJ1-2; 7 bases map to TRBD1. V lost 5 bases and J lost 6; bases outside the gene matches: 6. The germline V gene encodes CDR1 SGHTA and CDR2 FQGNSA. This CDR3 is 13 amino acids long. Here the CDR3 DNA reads TGTGCCAGCAGCCTCGGGACAGTACATGGCTACACCTTC. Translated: CASSLGTVHGYTF.

CDR3 DNA: TGCGCCAGCAGCTTCCTCCGGGACAGGGACCCGGGGGGCCTTAATCAGCCCCAGCATTTT. This gives the protein CASSFLRDRDPGGLNQPQHF. This chain joins TRBV5-1 and TRBJ1-5; TRBD1 agrees at 9 bases. The germline V gene has CDR1 SGHRS and CDR2 YFSETQ. The CDR3 length is 20 residues. V lost 2 bases, J lost 4 bases, and 19 bases stayed unmatched.

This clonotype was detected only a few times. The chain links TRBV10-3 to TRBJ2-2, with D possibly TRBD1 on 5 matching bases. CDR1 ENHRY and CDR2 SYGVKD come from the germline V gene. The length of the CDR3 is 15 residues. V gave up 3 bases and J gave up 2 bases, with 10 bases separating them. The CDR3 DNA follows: TGTGCCATCAGTGACCTCAGGGCTAACACCGGGGAGCTGTTTTTT. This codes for CAISDLRANTGELFF.

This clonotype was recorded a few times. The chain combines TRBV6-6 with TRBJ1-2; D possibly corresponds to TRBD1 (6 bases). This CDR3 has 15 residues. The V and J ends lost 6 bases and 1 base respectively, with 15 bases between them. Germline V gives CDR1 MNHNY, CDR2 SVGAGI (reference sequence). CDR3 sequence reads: CASRQGSNLNYGYTF. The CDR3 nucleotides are TGTGCCAGCAGACAGGGCAGTAATCTTAACTATGGCTACACCTTC.

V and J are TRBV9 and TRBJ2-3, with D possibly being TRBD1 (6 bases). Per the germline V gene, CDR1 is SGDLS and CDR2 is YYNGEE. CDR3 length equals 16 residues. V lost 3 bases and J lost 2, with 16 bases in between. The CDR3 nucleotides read TGTGCCAGCAGCGCAGGGCAGGGGAAGATCACAGATACGCAGTATTTT. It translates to CASSAGQGKITDTQYF. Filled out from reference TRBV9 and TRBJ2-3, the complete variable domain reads DSGVTQTPKHLITATGQRVTLRCSPRSGDLSVYWYQQSLDQGLQFLIQYYNGEERAKGNILERFSAQQFPDLHSELNLSSLELGDSALYFCASSAGQGKITDTQYFGPGTRLTVL.

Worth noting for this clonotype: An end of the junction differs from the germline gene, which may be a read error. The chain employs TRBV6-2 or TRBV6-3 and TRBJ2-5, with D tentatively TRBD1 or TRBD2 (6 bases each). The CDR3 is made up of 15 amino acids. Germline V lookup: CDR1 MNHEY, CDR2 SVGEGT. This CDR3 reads CTSSYSITGAETQYF. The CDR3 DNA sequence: TGTACCAGCAGTTACTCGATTACGGGGGCGGAGACCCAGTACTTC.

CDR3 in DNA: TGTGCCAGCAGCGCGCTAACTAGTTCAGATACGCAGTATTTT. It codes for CASSALTSSDTQYF. The rearrangement uses TRBV7-2 and TRBJ2-3; D is possibly TRBD2 (5 bases). CDR1 is SGHTA and CDR2 is FQGNSA in the germline V gene. The CDR3 runs to 14 residues. V shed 5 bases and J shed 4 bases, with 13 bases lying between them.